This entry lists 22 T cell receptor beta chains sequenced from one sample in a study of Ad26.COV2.S vaccination and SARS-CoV-2 variants. Produced via immunoSEQ multiplex PCR; TCRdb's table is partial and in-frame only. Among 500,000 or so clones, about 91% were seen once, and the ten largest hold about 2.5%. The sample's treatment: 15 to 20 received Ad26.COV2.S at low or high dose, single or two shots; several received placebo; per-sample allocation not given. It was on day 63 after the first vaccine or placebo injection that samples were taken. Sequenced material: peripheral blood, taken in a trial of Ad26.COV2.S vaccine versus placebo. The receptors shown here come from a person between 18 and 65 years old who received the Ad26.COV2.S COVID-19 vaccine or a placebo.

This rearrangement joins TRBV28 to TRBJ1-5; TRBD1 matches 7 bases. The V segment lost 7 bases and the J segment 3 bases; nucleotides outside the gene matches: 9. CDR1 is MDHEN and CDR2 is SYDVKM in the germline V gene. CDR3 length: 15 residues. CDR3 region: CASNSMTGSNQPQHF. The CDR3 region has the DNA TGTGCCAGCAACTCTATGACAGGGTCCAATCAGCCCCAGCATTTT. The full variable domain, its missing parts supplied by reference TRBV28 and TRBJ1-5, is DVKVTQSSRYLVKRTGEKVFLECVQDMDHENMFWYRQDPGLGLRLIYFSYDVKMKEKGDIPEGYSVSREKKERFSLILESASTNQTSMYLCASNSMTGSNQPQHFGDGTRLSIL.

J is TRBJ2-2 and V is TRBV2; 8 nucleotides agree with TRBD1. Germline-derived CDR1 and CDR2 are SNHLY and FYNNEI. Trimming cost V 6 bases and J 5 bases; bases outside gene matches: 8. The CDR3 contains 15 residues. The CDR3 DNA follows: TGTGCCAGCAGAGAACAGGGGGGAATGACCGGGGAGCTGTTTTTT. Amino acid sequence: CASREQGGMTGELFF.

J is TRBJ2-2 and V is TRBV18; TRBD2 aligns across 14 bases. J gave up 5 bases and V 3 bases, and 5 bases lay outside the gene matches. This CDR3 spans 17 amino acids. CDR1 is KGHSH, CDR2 LQKENI, per germline. The CDR3 here is CASSPGLAGAGTGELFF. The CDR3 DNA sequence: TGTGCCAGCTCACCGGGACTAGCGGGAGCTGGGACCGGGGAGCTGTTTTTT.

The V and J genes are TRBV7-2 and TRBJ2-7; tentatively, D is TRBD2 (6 bases). Germline assignment: CDR1 SGHTA and CDR2 FQGNSA. The germline V and J ends were trimmed by 5 bases and 3 bases, with 8 bases remaining between them. This CDR3 contains 12 residues. CDR3 DNA: TGTGCCAGCAGCCCCGGGGGCTACGAGCAGTACTTC. Protein sequence: CASSPGGYEQYF. The full variable domain, its missing parts supplied by reference TRBV7-2 and TRBJ2-7, is GAGVSQSPSNKVTEKGKDVELRCDPISGHTALYWYRQSLGQGLEFLIYFQGNSAPDKSGLPSDRFSAERTGGSVSTLTIQRTQQEDSAVYLCASSPGGYEQYFGPGTRLTVT.

The rearrangement links TRBV7-3 to TRBJ2-2; 9 bases map to TRBD1. Per the germline V gene, CDR1 is SGHTA and CDR2 is FQGTGA. Trimming removed 1 base from V and 6 bases from J; junction bases left unmatched: 6. The CDR3 length is 16 residues. This CDR3 is CASSLRSGTGSGELFF. CDR3 coding DNA: TGTGCCAGCAGCTTAAGAAGTGGGACAGGGTCCGGGGAGCTGTTTTTT.

The CDR3 region is CASSSAGVQPQHF. The DNA of the CDR3 is TGTGCCAGCAGTTCGGCAGGGGTTCAGCCCCAGCATTTT. The rearrangement uses TRBV12-3 or TRBV12-4 and TRBJ1-5, with TRBD1 as a possible D gene (6 bases). V lost 4 bases and J 6 bases, leaving 10 bases between the germline ends. The length of the CDR3 is 13 residues.

The chain recombines TRBV6-2 or TRBV6-3 with TRBJ2-3; possibly TRBD2 for D (6 bases). The V end lost 2 bases, the J end lost 3 bases, and 18 bases lay between the germline ends. Germline loops: CDR1 MNHEY, CDR2 SVGEGT. The CDR3 totals 17 residues. Written as DNA, the CDR3 is TGTGCCAGCAGTTACCCCATGGGGAGGCTGTGGACAGATACGCAGTATTTT. Encoded protein: CASSYPMGRLWTDTQYF.

V gene TRBV5-6 combines with J gene TRBJ2-5, with D possibly being TRBD1 (5 bases). With 0 bases removed from V and 5 bases from J, the gap between germline ends came to 20 bases. CDR3 size: 17 residues. Germline loops: CDR1 SGHDT, CDR2 YYEEEE. The CDR3 here is CASSLVVGAQGRETQYF. DNA for the CDR3: TGTGCCAGCAGCTTGGTGGTTGGGGCCCAGGGTCGGGAGACCCAGTACTTC. Full variable domain (rest looked up from reference TRBV5-6 and TRBJ2-5): DAGVTQSPTHLIKTRGQQVTLRCSPKSGHDTVSWYQQALGQGPQFIFQYYEEEERQRGNFPDRFSGHQFPNYSSELNVNALLLGDSALYLCASSLVVGAQGRETQYFGPGTRLLVL.

Only a few counts were recorded for this clone. The V and J genes are TRBV18 and TRBJ1-6, with D hard to call. Germline V lookup: CDR1 KGHSH, CDR2 LQKENI. Trimming took 4 bases from V and 8 from J, leaving 12 bases between them. The CDR3 runs 14 residues. The CDR3 region is CASSRGGLDSPLHF. CDR3 bases: TGTGCCAGCTCACGTGGAGGTCTAGATTCACCCCTCCACTTT.

The chain employs TRBV9 and TRBJ2-1, with 12 bases fitting TRBD1. The CDR3 is 15 residues long. With V trimmed by 3 bases and J by 7 bases, 5 bases remained unmatched. Germline CDR1 and CDR2: SGDLS and YYNGEE. The CDR3 coding sequence is TGTGCCAGCAGCGGCCGGGACAGGGGGCAAAATGAGCAGTTCTTC. Translating it yields CASSGRDRGQNEQFF.

This chain links TRBV28 with TRBJ1-4, with D possibly matching TRBD1 (6 bases). CDR3 length: 15 amino acids. Germline V gene data show CDR1 as MDHEN and CDR2 as SYDVKM. V lost 3 bases to trimming and J lost 8 bases, with 16 bases between them. The DNA of the CDR3 is TGTGCCAGCAGTTTCCTACAGGGACCGGGAGAAAAACTGTTTTTT. Its protein product is CASSFLQGPGEKLFF.

V usage is TRBV18 and J usage is TRBJ2-5, with no clear D. The V gene's germline CDR1 is KGHSH and CDR2 LQKENI. The germline V and J ends were trimmed by 2 bases and 5 bases, with 15 bases remaining between them. The CDR3 runs 15 residues. Here the CDR3 DNA reads TGTGCCAGCTCACCAAGGCTATACCCAGAGGAGACCCAGTACTTC. Amino acids: CASSPRLYPEETQYF.

The J gene is TRBJ2-7, the V gene TRBV5-6, with D hard to call. Per germline, CDR1 SGHDT and CDR2 YYEEEE. The CDR3 consists of 13 residues. The V end lost 2 bases, the J end lost 4 bases, and 10 bases lay between the germline ends. The CDR3 region is CASSLGVGYEQYF. DNA for the CDR3: TGTGCCAGCAGCTTAGGTGTGGGTTACGAGCAGTACTTC.

This sequence joins TRBV18 and TRBJ2-2; 8 nucleotides align to TRBD2. Germline values: CDR1 KGHSH, CDR2 LQKENI. The CDR3 is made up of 16 amino acids. Germline trimming cut 3 bases from V and 6 bases from J; bases unmatched to any gene: 9. As DNA, the CDR3 is TGTGCCAGCTCACCGTCCGACCGCGGGAGGCCCGGGGAGCTGTTTTTT. This codes for CASSPSDRGRPGELFF.

The rearrangement joins TRBV3-1 (or the pseudogene TRBV3-2) to TRBJ1-4; the D gene is possibly TRBD1 (6 bases). With 0 bases removed from V and 0 bases from J, the gap between germline ends came to 26 bases. The CDR3 is 22 residues long. The germline CDR1 and CDR2 sequences are LGHDT and YNNKEL (reference sequence). CDR3 amino acids: CASSQEFGGGRLPLSTNEKLFF. The CDR3 bases are TGTGCCAGCAGCCAAGAGTTCGGGGGGGGCCGCTTACCCCTTTCAACTAATGAAAAACTGTTTTTT.

The V call is TRBV5-1, the J call TRBJ2-2; 9 positions agree with TRBD1. Germline V gene sequence: CDR1 SGHRS, CDR2 YFSETQ. This CDR3 is built from 16 residues. After removal of 3 bases from V and 7 bases from J, the junction contained 10 bases not matched to a gene. The CDR3 DNA sequence: TGCGCCAGCAGCTGGATGACAGGGGGGATCGTCGGGGAGCTGTTTTTT. It is translated as CASSWMTGGIVGELFF.

J is TRBJ1-1 and V is TRBV7-3, with a tentative D call TRBD1 (6 bases). The CDR3 is 17 amino acids. Per the germline V gene, CDR1 is SGHTA and CDR2 is FQGTGA. Trimming pared 3 bases from V and 1 base from J, leaving 18 bases between. CDR3 coding DNA: TGTGCCAGCAGCTTCAGAGCCGGGGGCGTAACGAACACTGAAGCTTTCTTT. As protein: CASSFRAGGVTNTEAFF.

The chain combines TRBV19 with TRBJ1-5; D possibly corresponds to TRBD1 (6 bases). Germline values: CDR1 LNHDA, CDR2 SQIVND (reference sequence). The CDR3 contains 17 residues. V lost 5 bases and J 1 base, leaving 18 bases between the germline ends. Here the CDR3 reads CASSSGAPPQSNQPQHF. CDR3 nucleotides: TGTGCCAGTAGTTCAGGGGCCCCACCCCAGAGCAATCAGCCCCAGCATTTT.

The chain is built from TRBV4-1 and TRBJ1-2; D unresolved. Between the trimmed V and J ends, which lost 3 bases and 3 bases, there was a span of 14 bases. The germline V gene has CDR1 MGHRA and CDR2 YSYEKL. The CDR3 spans 15 residues. CDR3 protein: CASSHDRPRDYGYTF. CDR3 DNA: TGCGCCAGCAGCCATGATCGGCCGCGCGACTATGGCTACACCTTC.

The chain recombines TRBV7-8 with TRBJ2-5; a weak D match, TRBD1 (6 bases). V was clipped by 3 bases and J by 1 base, with 15 bases between them. The germline gives CDR1 SGHVS, CDR2 FQNEAQ. The CDR3 covers 16 residues. CDR3 in DNA: TGTGCCAGCAGCTTTTCCACGACAGGCTCCCAAGAGACCCAGTACTTC. Translated, it gives CASSFSTTGSQETQYF.

This chain joins TRBV11-2 and TRBJ2-1, with 9 bases identical to TRBD2. With 4 bases clipped from V and 1 base from J, the junction kept 11 bases outside the gene matches. Germline loops: CDR1 SGHAT, CDR2 FQNNGV. This CDR3 has 18 amino acids. The CDR3 sequence is CASSSGAGGSHSYNEQFF. CDR3 bases: TGTGCCAGCAGCTCAGGAGCGGGAGGCTCCCATTCCTACAATGAGCAGTTCTTC.

The rearrangement joins TRBV11-3 to TRBJ1-1; D is unclear. Between the trimmed V and J ends, which lost 3 bases and 4 bases, there was a span of 9 bases. The CDR3 is made up of 13 amino acids. Germline CDR1 reads SGHNT; CDR2 reads YENEEA. In nucleotides, the CDR3 is TGTGCCAGCAGCTTCGCGGGGAGCACTGAAGCTTTCTTT. Protein sequence: CASSFAGSTEAFF.